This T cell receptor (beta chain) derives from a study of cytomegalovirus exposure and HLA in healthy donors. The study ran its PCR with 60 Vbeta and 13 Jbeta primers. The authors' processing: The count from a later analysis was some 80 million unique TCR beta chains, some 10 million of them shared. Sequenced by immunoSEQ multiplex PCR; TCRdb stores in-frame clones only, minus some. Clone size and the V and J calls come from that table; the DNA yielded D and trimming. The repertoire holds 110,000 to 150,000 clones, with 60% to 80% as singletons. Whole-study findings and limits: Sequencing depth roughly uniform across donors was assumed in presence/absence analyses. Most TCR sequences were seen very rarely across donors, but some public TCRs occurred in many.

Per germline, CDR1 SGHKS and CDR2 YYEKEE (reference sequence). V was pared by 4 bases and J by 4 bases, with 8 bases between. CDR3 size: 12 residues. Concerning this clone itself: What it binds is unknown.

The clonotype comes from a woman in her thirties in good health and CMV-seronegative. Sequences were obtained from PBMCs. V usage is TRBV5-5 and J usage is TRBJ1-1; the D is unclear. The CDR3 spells CASSPLSTEAFF. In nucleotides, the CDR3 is TGTGCCAGCAGCCCCCTCAGCACTGAAGCTTTCTTT.